This entry lists 27 T cell receptor beta chains sequenced from one sample in a study of blood T cell repertoires in COVID-19. Using immunoSEQ multiplex PCR, the repertoire was profiled, and TCRdb retains in-frame clones only, with some absent. The sample comprises about 210,000 clones, about 80% of which are singletons, and around 7.8% rests with the top ten. The sample taken for sequencing was peripheral blood. The receptors originated from a woman older than 75 with COVID-19, enrolled during active disease.

V gene TRBV27 combines with J gene TRBJ2-1; a possible D gene is TRBD2 (5 bases). This CDR3 has 13 amino acids. The ends were cut back, 7 bases at V and 4 bases at J, with 11 bases in the middle. Germline V gene lookup returns CDR1 MNHEY and CDR2 SMNVEV (reference sequence). Here the CDR3 reads CASMGRRYNEQFF. CDR3 nucleotides: TGTGCCAGCATGGGCCGGAGGTACAATGAGCAGTTCTTC.

The chain employs TRBV4-1 and TRBJ2-1; 8 bases are shared with TRBD2. The CDR3 length is 17 residues. Looked up from germline, CDR1 is MGHRA and CDR2 is YSYEKL. With V trimmed by 0 bases and J by 4 bases, 8 bases remained unmatched. CDR3 region: CASSQDRTGGRYNEQFF. CDR3 DNA sequence: TGCGCCAGCAGCCAAGATAGGACGGGAGGGCGATACAATGAGCAGTTCTTC.

This chain links TRBV29-1 with TRBJ1-2; D ambiguous. Looked up from germline, CDR1 is SQVTM and CDR2 is ANQGSEA. V was pared by 4 bases and J by 4 bases, with 10 bases between. The CDR3 has 12 residues. The DNA for the CDR3 is TGCAGCGTTGCGGGTCCGAGCTATGGCTACACCTTC. This sequence encodes CSVAGPSYGYTF. Supplemented by reference TRBV29-1 and TRBJ1-2, the full variable domain reads SAVISQKPSRDICQRGTSLTIQCQVDSQVTMMFWYRQQPGQSLTLIATANQGSEATYESGFVIDKFPISRPNLTFSTLTVSNMSPEDSSIYLCSVAGPSYGYTFGSGTRLTVV.

This clone was picked up many times. The chain carries TRBV15 and TRBJ1-2; D may be TRBD1 (6 bases). The CDR3 totals 13 residues. CDR1 is LNHNV and CDR2 is YYDKDF in the germline V gene (reference sequence). V was trimmed by 2 bases and J by 6 bases, leaving 10 bases between them. CDR3 in amino acids: CATSRTRQDGYTF. CDR3 nucleotides: TGTGCCACCAGCAGAACCCGACAGGATGGCTACACCTTC.

This clone was seen a single time. The chain is built from TRBV10-3 and TRBJ1-2; TRBD1 matches at 7 bases. V shed 8 bases and J 8 bases; nucleotides not matched to a gene: 11. The CDR3 extends over 13 amino acids. Germline V lookup: CDR1 ENHRY, CDR2 SYGVKD. CDR3 in DNA: TGTGCCATCCGGGGCACAGGGGTGGAAGGCTACACCTTC. Its protein is CAIRGTGVEGYTF.

This chain uses TRBV7-3 with TRBJ1-2; D unclear. The CDR3 has 13 residues. With 2 bases removed from V and 2 bases from J, the gap between germline ends came to 6 bases. Germline-derived CDR1 and CDR2 are SGHTA and FQGTGA. CDR3 sequence (DNA): TGTGCCAGCAGCTTAGGGCGAAACTATGGCTACACCTTC. Translation: CASSLGRNYGYTF.

V and J are TRBV4-1 and TRBJ1-3; D not certain. CDR3 length equals 15 residues. The V gene lost 0 bases and the J gene lost 0 bases, with 6 bases spanning the gap. Germline assignment: CDR1 MGHRA and CDR2 YSYEKL. The chain's CDR3 is CASSQEPSSGNTIYF. Here the CDR3 DNA reads TGCGCCAGCAGCCAAGAACCCAGCTCTGGAAACACCATATATTTT.

The chain recombines TRBV6-5 with TRBJ1-6, with D maybe TRBD1 (6 bases). V shed 6 bases and J shed 7 bases, with 13 bases lying between them. The CDR3 length is 14 residues. CDR1 is MNHEY, CDR2 SVGAGI, per germline. The CDR3 nucleotides read TGTGCCAGCAGACGGACAGCCCTCAATTCACCCCTCCACTTT. Translation gives CASRRTALNSPLHF.

In its sample, this clone was seen once. The CDR3 loop reads CASSLGGAAGGRTDTQYF. In nucleotides, the CDR3 is TGTGCCAGCAGCTTAGGTGGGGCAGCGGGGGGACGCACAGATACGCAGTATTTT. This chain uses TRBV7-6 with TRBJ2-3; TRBD2 aligns across 9 bases. The ends lost 1 base at V and 1 base at J; junction bases unmatched: 9. Germline CDR1 is SGHVS and CDR2 is FNYEAQ. The CDR3 runs 18 residues.

This chain connects TRBV25-1 to TRBJ1-2; TRBD1 matches 10 bases. V shed 6 bases and J 8 bases; nucleotides not matched to a gene: 15. The CDR3 extends over 16 amino acids. Germline-derived CDR1 and CDR2 are MGHDK and SYGVNS. The CDR3 coding sequence is TGTGCCAGCAGCATCGAAGGGGACAGGGGAGGATACGGCTACACCTTC. This encodes CASSIEGDRGGYGYTF.

This chain uses TRBV18 with TRBJ1-4; 9 bases map to TRBD1. CDR1 is KGHSH, CDR2 LQKENI, per germline. V was clipped by 1 base and J by 0 bases; unmatched bases: 3. This CDR3 comprises 17 residues. CDR3 coding DNA: TGTGCCAGCTCACCACAACGGACAGGGGCAACTAATGAAAAACTGTTTTTT. Its protein product is CASSPQRTGATNEKLFF.

The rearrangement uses TRBV4-1 and TRBJ1-4; 7 bases align to TRBD1. The V segment lost 2 bases and the J segment 4 bases; nucleotides outside the gene matches: 4. CDR1 and CDR2 from the germline V gene are MGHRA and YSYEKL. This CDR3 spans 15 amino acids. In nucleotides, the CDR3 is TGCGCCAGCAGCCAACCGGGACAGATTAATGAAAAACTGTTTTTT. Protein sequence: CASSQPGQINEKLFF.

This chain joins TRBV20-1 and TRBJ1-4; D gene unclear. V lost 5 bases and J lost 7, with 5 bases in between. Germline lookup yields CDR1 DFQATT and CDR2 SNEGSKA (reference sequence). CDR3 size: 10 residues. CDR3 sequence reads: CSAYSEKLFF. Here the CDR3 DNA reads TGCAGTGCTTACAGTGAAAAACTGTTTTTT.

V usage is TRBV4-1 and J usage is TRBJ1-1; no clear D. Germline V gene lookup returns CDR1 MGHRA and CDR2 YSYEKL. The CDR3 contains 17 residues. Between the trimmed V and J ends, which lost 1 base and 2 bases, there was a span of 17 bases. The chain's CDR3 is CASSQGRLRGNNTEAFF. The DNA of the CDR3 is TGCGCCAGCAGCCAAGGTAGATTGAGAGGGAATAACACTGAAGCTTTCTTT.

This clone was counted only a few times. The rearrangement links TRBV2 to TRBJ2-2; D perhaps matches TRBD1 (6 bases). Germline CDR1 and CDR2: SNHLY and FYNNEI. V lost 9 bases to trimming and J lost 4 bases, with 18 bases between them. The CDR3 is 15 amino acids. DNA of the CDR3: TGTGCCAGTCACAGGGAGACCACCGCCACCGGGGAGCTGTTTTTT. This gives the protein CASHRETTATGELFF.

The rearrangement links TRBV12-3 or TRBV12-4 to TRBJ2-7; 11 positions match TRBD1. The CDR3 sequence is 13 residues long. The ends lost 6 bases at V and 6 bases at J; junction bases unmatched: 4. CDR3 DNA: TGTGCCAGCAGCTCGGGACAGGGGGGCGAGCAGTACTTC. Translated: CASSSGQGGEQYF.

The table lists this clone with a few counts. The V gene is TRBV5-1, the J gene TRBJ2-1, with D hard to call. Germline-derived CDR1 and CDR2 are SGHRS and YFSETQ. V was clipped by 4 bases and J by 8 bases, with 7 bases between them. This CDR3 spans 11 amino acids. The CDR3 protein is CASSVQDEQFF. For the CDR3, the DNA is TGCGCCAGCAGCGTCCAGGATGAGCAGTTCTTC.

This chain links TRBV28 with TRBJ2-7, with 8 bases lining up with TRBD2. This CDR3 spans 15 amino acids. V trimming: 5 bases; J trimming: 6 bases; junction bases outside the gene matches: 12. Germline lookup yields CDR1 MDHEN and CDR2 SYDVKM. CDR3 sequence reads: CASSPGGGGRGEQYF. CDR3 sequence (DNA): TGTGCCAGCAGTCCCGGGGGCGGGGGGCGCGGCGAGCAGTACTTC.

This clone showed up just a few times. The chain links TRBV12-3 or TRBV12-4 to TRBJ2-6; no reliable D call. The V end lost 10 bases, the J end lost 2 bases, and 9 bases lay between the germline ends. The CDR3 consists of 13 residues. The CDR3 reads CATLSPGANVLTF. Written as DNA, the CDR3 is TGTGCCACTCTCTCTCCTGGGGCCAACGTCCTGACTTTC.

In nucleotides, the CDR3 is TGCGCCAGCAGCCCTGGACAGAACAATGAGCAGTTCTTC. Translated: CASSPGQNNEQFF. The rearrangement joins TRBV5-1 to TRBJ2-1; perhaps TRBD1 as D (6 bases). Deletions cut 4 bases from V and 5 bases from J, with 10 bases between. CDR3 length: 13 residues. CDR1 and CDR2 from the germline V gene are SGHRS and YFSETQ.

The chain recombines TRBV5-3 with TRBJ1-2; TRBD1 aligns across 10 bases. TRBV5-3 is designated an ORF whose function remains uncertain. Losses at the gene ends were 3 bases for V and 6 bases for J; bases not matched to a gene: 11. CDR3 size: 16 residues. CDR3 residues: CARSSKAGTGENGYTF. CDR3 in DNA: TGTGCCAGAAGCTCCAAAGCCGGGACAGGGGAGAATGGCTACACCTTC.

The V and J genes are TRBV7-3 and TRBJ2-1; D remains ambiguous. With 2 bases removed from V and 5 bases from J, the gap between germline ends came to 13 bases. The CDR3 contains 15 residues. Germline CDR1 reads SGHTA; CDR2 reads FQGTGA. The CDR3: CASSLGGLVNNEQFF. The CDR3, as DNA: TGTGCCAGCAGCTTAGGTGGTCTAGTCAACAATGAGCAGTTCTTC.

V usage is TRBV7-9 and J usage is TRBJ2-7; no clear D. Germline V gene sequence: CDR1 SEHNR, CDR2 FQNEAQ (reference sequence). V was clipped by 5 bases and J by 2 bases, with 4 bases between them. The CDR3 totals 11 residues. CDR3 coding DNA: TGTGCCAGCAGCCCCGCCTACGAGCAGTACTTC. Protein: CASSPAYEQYF.

The chain is built from TRBV5-1 and TRBJ1-3, with 9 nucleotides matching TRBD1. J gave up 3 bases and V 5 bases, and 12 bases lay outside the gene matches. The CDR3 is 17 residues long. The germline CDR1 and CDR2 sequences are SGHRS and YFSETQ. CDR3 residues: CASRVPGQGPGGNTIYF. CDR3 sequence (DNA): TGCGCCAGCAGGGTGCCGGGACAGGGACCTGGTGGAAACACCATATATTTT.

V is TRBV6-1 and J is TRBJ2-7; 7 bases align to TRBD2. Per germline, CDR1 MNHNS and CDR2 SASEGT. The CDR3 runs to 13 residues. J lost 6 bases, V lost 3 bases, and 5 bases had no gene match. This CDR3 is CASSEREYREQYF. The CDR3 DNA is TGTGCCAGCAGTGAGCGGGAGTACCGCGAGCAGTACTTC.

Note on this clone: The same CDR3 can be traced to other DNA sequences in this sample. The rearrangement links TRBV5-1 to TRBJ2-1, with 7 bases identical to TRBD2. Unmatched junction bases numbered 3, after V lost 1 base and J lost 2 bases. The CDR3 loop spans 15 amino acids. CDR1 and CDR2 (germline): SGHRS, YFSETQ. The CDR3 nucleotides are TGCGCCAGCAGCTTGTCCGGGGGGACCTACAATGAGCAGTTCTTC. It specifies CASSLSGGTYNEQFF.

The chain has TRBV7-8 and TRBJ1-2; 8 bases are shared with TRBD1. Germline V gene data show CDR1 as SGHVS and CDR2 as FQNEAQ. With V trimmed by 1 base and J by 0 bases, 1 base remained unmatched. CDR3 length equals 15 residues. CDR3 DNA: TGTGCCAGCAGCTTAGGACAGGGGACTAACTATGGCTACACCTTC. Its translation: CASSLGQGTNYGYTF.